This T cell receptor (beta chain) was captured by sequencing in a study of T-cell memory formation after mild COVID-19. Sample barcodes and UMIs were carried by the TCR alpha and TCR beta cDNA libraries that 5'RACE generated with constant-segment primers. TCRdb fed the 5' RACE reads into MiXCR, producing one record per CDR3 protein. This sample has a few hundred thousand distinct CDR3 sequences, with 16% found just once. Study-wide results and limits: What remained unconfirmed was the SARS-CoV-2 specificity of second-wave clones peaking on day 37. Later expanders leaned CD4+, whereas day 15 to 85 contracting clones were balanced CD4/CD8. Those CD4+ clones that contracted were mainly in CM and EM (CD8+ ones in EMRA).

Comment on this clonotype: No antigen is known for it.

CDR3 size: 14 residues. V was clipped by 7 bases and J by 5 bases; unmatched bases: 8. Germline CDR1 is SGHNT and CDR2 is YYREEE (reference sequence). This sequence joins TRBV5-4 and TRBJ2-5, with 10 bases fitting TRBD2. The sequenced sample consisted of PBMCs or a T cell subset sorted from them (not recorded which). This clonotype originated in a man aged 18-30 years who had mild COVID-19 (a few samples of this study predate the infection). Cell type and time point are not known. CDR3 amino acids: CASERGGKGETQYF. Here the CDR3 DNA reads TGTGCCAGCGAGCGGGGGGGCAAGGGTGAGACCCAGTACTTC.